The clone carrying this TCR beta chain was seen a handful of times. The data were produced by immunoSEQ multiplex PCR, yet TCRdb's version contains in-frame clones alone and is incomplete. The table shows 100,000 or so clones, with 90% to 95% occurring only once. The data belong to a study of blood T cell repertoires in COVID-19. As for the study in general: Whether acute or convalescent, the COVID-19 samples came from the United States, Italy and Spain.

CDR1 LGHNA and CDR2 YNFKEQ come from the germline V gene. Trimming left V 1 base short and J 1 base short, with 8 bases between. The CDR3 has 15 amino acids. The sequencing sample was made of peripheral blood. This TCR derives from a man in his sixties with acute or convalescent COVID-19. The chain couples TRBV4-2 to TRBJ1-3; possibly TRBD1 for D (5 bases). The CDR3 reads CASSQVGGSGNTIYF. The CDR3 DNA is TGTGCCAGCAGCCAAGTGGGGGGTTCTGGAAACACCATATATTTT.